The TCR beta chain described here comes from a study of cytomegalovirus exposure and HLA in healthy donors. Study conclusions and caveats: In a later analysis, V- and J-gene trimming of beta chains associated with a DCLRE1C missense variant, replicated independently. The availability of immune exposure information extended only to CMV serostatus. Altogether, about 160 TCR beta chains were recorded as cytomegalovirus-associated. There was a cluster of highly shared sequence variants that was likely a sequencing artifact.

Per germline, CDR1 SGHAT and CDR2 FQNNGV. Trimming stripped 1 base from V and 3 bases from J, with 13 bases between. The CDR3 extends over 15 amino acids. Comment on this clone: Antigen specificity is unknown.

PCR was performed using 60 Vbeta and 13 Jbeta primers. Produced via immunoSEQ multiplex PCR; TCRdb's table is partial and in-frame only. The sample has around 110,000 clones, 65% to 90% seen once; the top ten hold under 5%. The chain employs TRBV11-2 and TRBJ2-7; TRBD2 might be the D (6 bases). This TCR was sampled from a young woman in good health and CMV-seronegative. The sample comprised PBMCs. The CDR3 region is CASSLGLGPGYEQYF. The CDR3 coding sequence is TGTGCCAGCAGCTTAGGACTAGGCCCGGGCTACGAGCAGTACTTC.